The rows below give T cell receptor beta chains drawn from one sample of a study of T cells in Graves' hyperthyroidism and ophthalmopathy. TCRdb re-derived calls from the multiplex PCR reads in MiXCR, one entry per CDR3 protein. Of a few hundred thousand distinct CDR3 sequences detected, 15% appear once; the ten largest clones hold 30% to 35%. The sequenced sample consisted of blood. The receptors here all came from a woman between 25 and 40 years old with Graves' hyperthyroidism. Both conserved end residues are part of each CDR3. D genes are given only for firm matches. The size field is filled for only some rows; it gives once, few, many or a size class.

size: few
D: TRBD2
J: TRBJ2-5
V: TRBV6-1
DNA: TGTGCCAGCAGTAGACTAGCGGGAGACGAGACCCAGTACTTC
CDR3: CASSRLAGDETQYF

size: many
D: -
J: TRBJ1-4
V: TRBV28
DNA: TGTGCCAGCAGTTTCTCCGGGACCATTGAAAAACTGTTTTTT
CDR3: CASSFSGTIEKLFF

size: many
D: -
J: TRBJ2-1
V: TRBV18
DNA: TGTGCCAGCTCACCACCGGACAGCTACAATGAGCAGTTCTTC
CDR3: CASSPPDSYNEQFF

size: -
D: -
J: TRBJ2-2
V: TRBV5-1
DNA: TGCGCCAGCAGCATGGGGCAGCACACCGGGGAGCTGTTTTTT
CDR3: CASSMGQHTGELFF

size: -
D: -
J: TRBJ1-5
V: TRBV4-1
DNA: TGCGCCAGCAGCCAAGATTGGGGGCAGGGTCAGCCCCAGCATTTT
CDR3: CASSQDWGQGQPQHF

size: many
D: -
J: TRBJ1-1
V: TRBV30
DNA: TGTGCCTGGATCTTAGGGAAATCCATGAACACTGAAGCTTTCTTT
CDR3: CAWILGKSMNTEAFF

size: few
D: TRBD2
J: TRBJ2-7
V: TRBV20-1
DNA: TGCAGTGCCCCCGGGACTAGCGGTCGGGAGCAGTACTTC
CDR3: CSAPGTSGREQYF

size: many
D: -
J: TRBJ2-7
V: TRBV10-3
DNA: TGTGCCATCCGGGCAGACAGCTCCCGGGGCTCCTACGAGCAGTACTTC
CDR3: CAIRADSSRGSYEQYF

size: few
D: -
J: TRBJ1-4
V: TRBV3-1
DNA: TGTGCCAGCAGCCAGGGATTGAAGGAACTGTTTTTT
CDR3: CASSQGLKELFF

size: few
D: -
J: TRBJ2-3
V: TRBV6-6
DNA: TGTGCCAGCAGTTACTCGTGGGGGTCTCCCACAGATACGCAGTATTTT
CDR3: CASSYSWGSPTDTQYF

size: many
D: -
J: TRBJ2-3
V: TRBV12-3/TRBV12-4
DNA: TGTGCCAGCAGTTTCCCGCGGGGCACAGATACGCAGTATTTT
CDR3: CASSFPRGTDTQYF

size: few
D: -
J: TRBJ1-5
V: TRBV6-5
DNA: TGTGCCAGCAGTTACGGGGGTGACAATCAGCCCCAGCATTTT
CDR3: CASSYGGDNQPQHF

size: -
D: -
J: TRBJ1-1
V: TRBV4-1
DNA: TGCGCCAGCAGCTACAGGGATAGGGAACGCGGGAACACTGAAGCTTTCTTT
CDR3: CASSYRDRERGNTEAFF

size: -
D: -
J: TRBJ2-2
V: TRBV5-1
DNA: TGCGCCAGCCGAGAATTGCCAGGGTACACCGGGGAGCTGTTTTTT
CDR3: CASRELPGYTGELFF

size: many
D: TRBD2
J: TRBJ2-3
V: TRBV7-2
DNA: TGTGCCAGCAGCTTGGAGGGGACTAGGGCGCAGTATTTT
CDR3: CASSLEGTRAQYF

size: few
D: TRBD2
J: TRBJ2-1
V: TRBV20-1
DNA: TGCAGTGCTAGAGACAGGACTAGGAACAATGAGCAGTTCTTC
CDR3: CSARDRTRNNEQFF

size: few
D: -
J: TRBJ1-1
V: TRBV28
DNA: TGTGCCAGCAGTCAGGGTTTTTTGGTCAACACTGAAGCTTTCTTT
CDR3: CASSQGFLVNTEAFF

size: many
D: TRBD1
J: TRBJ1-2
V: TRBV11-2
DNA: TGTGCCAGCAGCTTAGGAGGGGGCCGCCACTATGGCTACACCTTC
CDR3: CASSLGGGRHYGYTF

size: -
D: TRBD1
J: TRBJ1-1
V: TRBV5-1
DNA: TGCGCCAGCAAAGGGAGGGAGGGGGCATTGTTCGCTGAAGCTTTCTTT
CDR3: CASKGREGALFAEAFF

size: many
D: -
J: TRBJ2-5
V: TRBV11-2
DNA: TGTGCCAGCAGCTTAATGCGGCTTCAAGAGACCCAGTACTTC
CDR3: CASSLMRLQETQYF

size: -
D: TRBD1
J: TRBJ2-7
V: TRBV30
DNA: TGTGCCTGGAGTTATGCAGGGGGCGATTACGAGCAGTACTTC
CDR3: CAWSYAGGDYEQYF

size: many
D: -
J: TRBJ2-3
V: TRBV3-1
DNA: TGTGCCAGCAGCCAACAAGCGGTCACAGATACGCAGTATTTT
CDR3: CASSQQAVTDTQYF

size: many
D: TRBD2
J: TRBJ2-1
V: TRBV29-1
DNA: TGCAGCGTTGCCGGGACTAGCGGGTACAATGAGCAGTTCTTC
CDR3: CSVAGTSGYNEQFF

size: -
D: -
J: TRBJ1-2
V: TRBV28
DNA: TGTGCCAGCAAGAACAGCGCCTATGGCTACACCTTC
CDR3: CASKNSAYGYTF

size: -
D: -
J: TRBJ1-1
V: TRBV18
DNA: TGTGCCAGCTCACTCCTTCCCTCGGGCACTGAAGCTTTCTTT
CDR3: CASSLLPSGTEAFF

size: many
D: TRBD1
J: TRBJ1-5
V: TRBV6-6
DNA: TGTGCCAGCAGTTACCCCGGACAGGGGGCAGGTAATCAGCCCCAGCATTTT
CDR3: CASSYPGQGAGNQPQHF

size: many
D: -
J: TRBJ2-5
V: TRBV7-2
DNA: TGTGCCAGCAGCTTAGTTGTAAGAACAGAGACCCAGTACTTC
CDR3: CASSLVVRTETQYF

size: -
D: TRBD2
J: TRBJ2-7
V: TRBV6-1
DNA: TGTGCCAGCAAGACTAGCGGGAGACTCCACGAGCAGTACTTC
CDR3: CASKTSGRLHEQYF